What follows describes a single T cell receptor beta chain. This clonotype was counted ten times or more. Its binding antigen is unknown. No base quality information exists; no much larger clone differs at one position. The data derive from a study of Graves' ophthalmopathy and Graves' hyperthyroidism (dated 2018 in TCRdb). Context from the whole study: Peripheral blood samples were taken at the time of initial diagnosis, before any treatment was given. TCR beta repertoire signatures were used to distinguish Graves' ophthalmopathy from Graves' hyperthyroidism and to predict progression to ophthalmopathy. In total, 135 blood samples were TCR-sequenced: approximately 42 ophthalmopathy, under 80 hyperthyroidism and about 17 hyperthyroidism-to-ophthalmopathy patients. To explore V-J signatures distinguishing ophthalmopathy from hyperthyroidism, a discovery set of under 110 patients (fewer than 45 ophthalmopathy, 57 stable hyperthyroidism) was enrolled. An independent validation cohort was composed of 18 hyperthyroidism patients and 17 patients who later progressed from hyperthyroidism to ophthalmopathy. In several hyperthyroidism patients, the T-cell repertoires found in thyroid tissue were compared with those found in blood. Following sampling, methimazole starting at 30 mg daily was administered to hyperthyroidism patients, and high-dose intravenous methylprednisolone was administered to ophthalmopathy patients.

Hyperthyroidism was defined as stable when no progression to ophthalmopathy occurred within 18 months of follow-up. Patients with hyperthyroidism were aged 18 to 65 years, had been newly diagnosed, and had a disease duration of less than 2 months. Patients with other autoimmune diseases, uncontrolled infections, pregnancy or lactation were excluded. Clinical symptoms, serum thyroxine, TRAb, thyroid ultrasound and orbital computed tomography were used for diagnosis. PBMCs were isolated from roughly 10 ml of fresh peripheral blood by Ficoll-Paque density gradient centrifugation. Total RNA was extracted with Trizol reagent and quality-checked on an Agilent 2100 Bioanalyzer. On the study overall, not on this receptor specifically: Sample size was not statistically predetermined, and group allocation was not concealed from the investigators. Ophthalmopathy was separated from stable hyperthyroidism by the 13-signature model with roughly 90% sensitivity and roughly 83% specificity in cross-validation and with 80%/75% in the test set. Among expanded thyroid clonotypes with frequency above 0.001, most also showed up in blood, which suggests that blood repertoires may reflect the thyroid immune response. In validation, the model predicted ophthalmopathy progression with about 70% sensitivity and about 73% specificity; some twelve predicted patients were CT-confirmed with GO in a median of approximately 6.5 months.

For repertoire sequencing, the TCR beta CDR3 regions were amplified from RNA transcripts. The first round was an RT-PCR using HTBI primers with the Qiagen OneStep RT-PCR kit, and this first round was followed by a second-round multiplex PCR, then size selection and purification. Sequencing of the libraries was carried out on an Illumina HiSeq2000 in paired-end mode with 100 bp reads. On the study's bioinformatics: Reads were processed with SOAPnuke, discarding reads with adapters, uncalled bases, mean Phred below 15, or no exact constant-primer or identifier match. COPE v1.2.5 was used to merge the high-quality paired reads. Each unique nucleotide sequence was treated as a clonotype, and MiTCR v1.1 was used to align the clonotypes to the IMGT TRB V, D and J references. The analysis was limited to V-J combinations with a frequency above 0.0001, which together covered approximately 99% of the repertoires. For each V-J combination, a TCR clonal expansion and chaos score was defined as F50 clonal expansion divided by the chaos observed in the TCRdist matrix. Welch's t-statistics and random forest were used to narrow the features down to approximately 13 V-J combinations, which were then fed into a naive Bayes classifier. The Morisita-Horn index was used to measure how similar the thyroid and blood repertoires were. TCRdb reprocessing: public reads trimmed at Q25 with fastp, clones called with MiXCR, in-frame beta chains kept. Every distinct CDR3 protein forms one entry, paired with its most common genes and DNA. The V and J calls here are based on TCRdb, not the publication. The sample table holds a few hundred thousand distinct CDR3 sequences, of which about 18% were seen once. Of the sample, 2.4% falls within the top ten clones.

The sample taken for sequencing was peripheral blood. This TCR was sampled from an adult woman with stable Graves' hyperthyroidism.

The CDR3: CSAATGDDQPQHF. Read as DNA, the sequence is TGCAGTGCCGCCACAGGGGACGATCAGCCCCAGCATTTT. In this chain, TRBV20-1 is recombined with TRBJ1-5, with 7 bases aligning to TRBD1. CDR1 and CDR2, looked up from the germline V gene (reference sequence), are DFQATT and SNEGSKA. Including the terminal cysteine and phenylalanine, the CDR3 comprises 13 residues. Solely the CDR3 DNA is kept, with 39 bases framed from the first base. For this chain, trimming is 6 bases at the V end and 5 bases at the J end, and the number of junction bases without a gene match is 7.